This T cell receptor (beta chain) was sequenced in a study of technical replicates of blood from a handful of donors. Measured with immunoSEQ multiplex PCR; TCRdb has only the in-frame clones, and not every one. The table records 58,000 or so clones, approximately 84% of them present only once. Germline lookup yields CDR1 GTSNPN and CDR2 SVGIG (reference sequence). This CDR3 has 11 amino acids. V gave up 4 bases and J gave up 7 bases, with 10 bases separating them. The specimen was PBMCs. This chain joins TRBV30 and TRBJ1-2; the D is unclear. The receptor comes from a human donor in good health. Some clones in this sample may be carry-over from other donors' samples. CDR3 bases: TGTGCCTGGACCGTAGAGGCTGGCTACACCTTC. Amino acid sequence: CAWTVEAGYTF.